This T cell receptor beta chain comes out of a study of monozygotic twins with inflammatory bowel disease. Study outcomes and limitations: The data did not back a single strong IBD-associated clonotype or signal.

As for this clonotype: What it binds is unknown.

Germline loops: CDR1 SGHRS, CDR2 YFSETQ. This CDR3 spans 15 amino acids. UMIs with a 6-nucleotide sample barcode were added by template switching. One entry per CDR3 protein, without DNA, is what TCRdb gives after re-calling the 5' RACE reads. The sample has approximately 160,000 distinct CDR3 sequences, and its top ten clones hold roughly 7%. This chain links TRBV5-1 with TRBJ1-1; TCRdb designates TRBD1, a call that cannot be tested without DNA. This receptor was identified in a human donor with ulcerative colitis or Crohn's disease, or a healthy co-twin of an affected twin (not recorded which). Input material: blood. CDR3 amino acids: CASGVHQGPNTEAFF. Looking up the rest from reference TRBV5-1 and TRBJ1-1 gives the full variable domain: KAGVTQTPRYLIKTRGQQVTLSCSPISGHRSVSWYQQTPGQGLQFLFEYFSETQRNKGNFPGRFSGRQFSNSRSEMNVSTLELGDSALYLCASGVHQGPNTEAFFGQGTRLTVV.